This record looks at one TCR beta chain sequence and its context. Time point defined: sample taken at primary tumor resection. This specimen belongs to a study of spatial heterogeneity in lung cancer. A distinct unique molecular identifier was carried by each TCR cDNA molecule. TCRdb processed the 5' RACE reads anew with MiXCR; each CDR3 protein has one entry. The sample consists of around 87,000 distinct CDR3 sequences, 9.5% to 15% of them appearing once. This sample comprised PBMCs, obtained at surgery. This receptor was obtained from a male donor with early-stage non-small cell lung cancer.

The CDR3 sequence is CASSIGGIPSYEQYF. As DNA, the CDR3 is TGTGCCAGTAGTATAGGAGGAATCCCCTCCTACGAGCAGTACTTC. The chain employs TRBV19 and TRBJ2-7; D remains unclear. V was shortened by 1 base and J by 0 bases, with 10 bases between the two germline ends. The CDR3 length is 15 residues. CDR1 is LNHDA, CDR2 SQIVND, per germline (reference sequence).